What follows are 30 T cell receptor beta chains derived from one specimen sequenced in a study of cytomegalovirus exposure and HLA in healthy donors. Use of 60 Vbeta and 13 Jbeta primers characterized the PCR. Method: immunoSEQ multiplex PCR; TCRdb's copy keeps in-frame clones and lacks some. The clone table shows 25,000 to 40,000 clones, with the ten largest holding about 5%. Sequencing input: PBMCs. These receptors were obtained from a female donor in good health and CMV-seronegative.

The chain is built from TRBV18 and TRBJ1-1; possibly TRBD1 for D (5 bases). The CDR3 consists of 15 residues. The germline CDR1 and CDR2 sequences are KGHSH and LQKENI. Trimming took 0 bases from V and 2 from J, leaving 10 bases between them. The CDR3 loop is CASSPPTGPNTEAFF. The CDR3 bases are TGTGCCAGCTCACCACCAACAGGACCAAACACTGAAGCTTTCTTT.

The chain has TRBV19 and TRBJ1-2; 9 nucleotides agree with TRBD1. CDR1 and CDR2 (germline): LNHDA, SQIVND (reference sequence). J lost 3 bases, V lost 9 bases, and 11 bases had no gene match. This CDR3 contains 15 residues. DNA of the CDR3: TGTGCCAGATACAGGGGGCGCGAAGTTGACTATGGCTACACCTTC. It encodes CARYRGREVDYGYTF.

The J gene is TRBJ2-1, the V gene TRBV15, with TRBD2 as a possible D gene (5 bases). The germline V gene encodes CDR1 LNHNV and CDR2 YYDKDF (reference sequence). V was pared by 8 bases and J by 4 bases, with 15 bases between. This CDR3 is built from 14 residues. The CDR3 DNA follows: TGTGCCACCCTACCCGGGGAGTCTTACAATGAGCAGTTCTTC. Its translation is CATLPGESYNEQFF.

The rearrangement links TRBV7-9 to TRBJ2-3, with unresolved D. The CDR3 has 14 amino acids. Germline CDR1 SEHNR, CDR2 FQNEAQ (reference sequence). Trimming left V 8 bases short and J 0 bases short, with 12 bases between. CDR3 sequence reads: CASEWSLSTDTQYF. CDR3 coding DNA: TGTGCCAGCGAGTGGTCCTTGAGCACAGATACGCAGTATTTT.

About this clone itself: This sample includes further DNA sequences coding for the same CDR3. The chain links TRBV7-2 to TRBJ2-5, with D possibly being TRBD2 (7 bases). The V end lost 0 bases, the J end lost 5 bases, and 10 bases lay between the germline ends. The CDR3 consists of 14 residues. Germline lookup yields CDR1 SGHTA and CDR2 FQGNSA. CDR3 protein: CASSLAGGGETQYF. In nucleotides, the CDR3 is TGTGCCAGCAGCTTAGCGGGAGGGGGGGAGACCCAGTACTTC.

The genes are TRBV7-3 and TRBJ1-1, with D maybe TRBD1 (6 bases). V lost 4 bases to trimming and J lost 6 bases, with 12 bases between them. Per germline, CDR1 SGHTA and CDR2 FQGTGA. The CDR3 length is 13 residues. The CDR3: CASSSYRAAEAFF. CDR3 coding DNA: TGTGCCAGCAGCTCGTACAGGGCTGCTGAAGCTTTCTTT. Together with reference TRBV7-3 and TRBJ1-1, the CDR3 gives the full variable domain: GAGVSQTPSNKVTEKGKYVELRCDPISGHTALYWYRQSLGQGPEFLIYFQGTGAADDSGLPNDRFFAVRPEGSVSTLKIQRTERGDSAVYLCASSSYRAAEAFFGQGTRLTVV.

The chain employs TRBV6-5 and TRBJ1-5, with 8 nucleotides matching TRBD1. CDR1 is MNHEY and CDR2 is SVGAGI in the germline V gene. V lost 6 bases and J lost 0; bases outside the gene matches: 4. This CDR3 region has 15 residues. The CDR3 region is CASSRTGYSNQPQHF. For the CDR3, the DNA is TGTGCCAGCAGCCGGACAGGGTATAGCAATCAGCCCCAGCATTTT.

The chain joins TRBV13 to TRBJ1-2; no reliable D call. Germline V gene lookup returns CDR1 PRHDT and CDR2 FYEKMQ (reference sequence). With 0 bases removed from V and 4 bases from J, the gap between germline ends came to 6 bases. CDR3 length: 13 amino acids. CDR3 residues: CASSLGQVYGYTF. Here the CDR3 DNA reads TGTGCCAGCAGCTTAGGTCAGGTCTATGGCTACACCTTC.

This chain joins TRBV5-1 and TRBJ1-2; D gene unclear. Germline lookup yields CDR1 SGHRS and CDR2 YFSETQ. This CDR3 has 16 residues. V was pared by 3 bases and J by 0 bases, with 15 bases between. CDR3 coding DNA: TGCGCCAGCAGCTCACCCGGCGGCAAATCTAACTATGGCTACACCTTC. Amino acid sequence: CASSSPGGKSNYGYTF.

This rearrangement joins TRBV18 to TRBJ2-7; 8 bases map to TRBD1. Germline CDR1 is KGHSH and CDR2 is LQKENI. With 3 bases clipped from V and 2 bases from J, the junction kept 6 bases outside the gene matches. The CDR3 is 15 amino acids. CDR3 loop: CASSPNGQGAYEQYF. CDR3 nucleotides: TGTGCCAGCTCACCTAATGGACAGGGAGCCTACGAGCAGTACTTC.

This chain connects TRBV14 to TRBJ2-3; TRBD1 aligns across 7 bases. Germline V gives CDR1 SGHDN, CDR2 FVKESK. The CDR3 has 12 residues. The trim removed 0 bases at V and 9 bases at J, leaving 0 bases unmatched. The chain's CDR3 is CASSQEQGTQYF. As DNA, the CDR3 is TGTGCCAGCAGCCAAGAACAGGGGACGCAGTATTTT.

The chain carries TRBV30 and TRBJ2-2, with 7 bases fitting TRBD1. The CDR3 runs 16 residues. Germline-derived CDR1 and CDR2 are GTSNPN and SVGIG (reference sequence). V lost 4 bases and J lost 0; bases outside the gene matches: 8. The CDR3 loop is CAWNTRQGSNTGELFF. The CDR3 DNA follows: TGTGCCTGGAATACCCGACAGGGATCGAACACCGGGGAGCTGTTTTTT.

This chain uses TRBV6-5 with TRBJ2-3, with TRBD1 matching 10 bases. J gave up 4 bases and V 6 bases, and 4 bases lay outside the gene matches. CDR3 length: 14 amino acids. Looked up from germline, CDR1 is MNHEY and CDR2 is SVGAGI. The DNA of the CDR3 is TGTGCCAGCAGCCCGACAGGGGGCCCAGATACGCAGTATTTT. Its protein is CASSPTGGPDTQYF.

The CDR3 DNA is TGTGCCAGCAGGACCGGGACAGAAGACTATGGCTACACCTTC. It encodes CASRTGTEDYGYTF. The chain carries TRBV7-2 and TRBJ1-2, with 7 nucleotides matching TRBD1. The V and J ends lost 6 bases and 3 bases, in that order; junction bases with no gene match: 7. The CDR3 contains 14 residues. The germline gives CDR1 SGHTA, CDR2 FQGNSA.

The chain couples TRBV28 to TRBJ2-5, with D maybe TRBD1 (5 bases). Trimming left V 4 bases short and J 5 bases short, with 11 bases between. CDR1 and CDR2 (germline): MDHEN, SYDVKM. The CDR3 sequence is 13 residues long. Here the CDR3 reads CASSSRQRETQYF. The CDR3 nucleotides read TGTGCCAGCAGTTCCCGACAGAGGGAGACCCAGTACTTC.

V is TRBV2 and J is TRBJ2-4, with TRBD1 matching 9 bases. The germline CDR1 and CDR2 sequences are SNHLY and FYNNEI. Losses at the gene ends were 6 bases for V and 3 bases for J; bases not matched to a gene: 15. The CDR3 is 18 residues long. The CDR3 nucleotides read TGTGCCAGCAGGGGGAACAGGGGGCGCGAAATGGGCAAAAACATTCAGTACTTC. Translation gives CASRGNRGREMGKNIQYF.

This chain connects TRBV9 to TRBJ2-7; tentatively, D is TRBD2 (5 bases). Germline V CDR1 and CDR2: SGDLS, YYNGEE. The CDR3 loop spans 14 amino acids. Trimming removed 0 bases from V and 5 bases from J, with 12 bases in between. The CDR3 spells CASSVAGLGDEQYF. The CDR3 DNA sequence: TGTGCCAGCAGCGTAGCGGGATTGGGAGACGAGCAGTACTTC.

This chain links TRBV7-9 with TRBJ2-1; 12 nucleotides align to TRBD2. Per the germline V gene, CDR1 is SEHNR and CDR2 is FQNEAQ (reference sequence). V shed 6 bases, J shed 6 bases, and the junction held 6 bases outside the gene matches. This CDR3 region has 15 residues. CDR3 protein: CASSSGLAGINEQFF. CDR3 bases: TGTGCCAGCAGTTCAGGACTAGCGGGGATCAATGAGCAGTTCTTC.

The chain joins TRBV29-1 to TRBJ2-7; 8 positions match TRBD1. CDR3 length equals 14 residues. With 3 bases clipped from V and 4 bases from J, the junction kept 8 bases outside the gene matches. The germline CDR1 and CDR2 sequences are SQVTM and ANQGSEA. CDR3 in DNA: TGCAGCGTTGAGCGCCGAGACAGGGGATACGAGCAGTACTTC. This gives the protein CSVERRDRGYEQYF.

In DNA, the CDR3 is TGTGCCAGTAGTTCCATTGGGGGGGGCTATGGCTACACCTTC. Protein product: CASSSIGGGYGYTF. V usage is TRBV19 and J usage is TRBJ1-2; perhaps TRBD1 as D (5 bases). This CDR3 region has 14 residues. Germline CDR1 reads LNHDA; CDR2 reads SQIVND (reference sequence). The ends were cut back, 5 bases at V and 4 bases at J, with 14 bases in the middle.

V gene TRBV7-8 combines with J gene TRBJ2-7; D is possibly TRBD1 (5 bases). V dropped 0 bases and J dropped 4 bases, with 7 bases sitting between them. The CDR3 is made up of 13 amino acids. CDR1 and CDR2 (germline): SGHVS, FQNEAQ. In nucleotides, the CDR3 is TGTGCCAGCAGCTTAGCGCAGGGTTACGAGCAGTACTTC. Protein sequence: CASSLAQGYEQYF.

V is TRBV7-2 and J is TRBJ2-7, with D possibly being TRBD2 (6 bases). The V gene lost 5 bases and the J gene lost 1 base, with 12 bases spanning the gap. The CDR3 runs to 14 residues. Germline assignment: CDR1 SGHTA and CDR2 FQGNSA. The CDR3 DNA reads TGTGCCAGCAGCGTCCGGGACTCTTCCTACGAGCAGTACTTC. Translating it yields CASSVRDSSYEQYF.

This chain joins TRBV6-5 and TRBJ2-1, with D unclear. V lost 3 bases and J lost 8, with 5 bases in between. The CDR3 spans 11 residues. Germline CDR1 MNHEY, CDR2 SVGAGI. CDR3 residues: CASSYRDEQFF. CDR3 nucleotides: TGTGCCAGCAGTTATCGGGATGAGCAGTTCTTC.

This chain uses TRBV28 with TRBJ1-1; D is ambiguous. Deletions cut 7 bases from V and 2 bases from J, with 20 bases between. Germline V gives CDR1 MDHEN, CDR2 SYDVKM. This CDR3 is built from 16 residues. The CDR3 DNA reads TGTGCCAGCACCACACTAGGATACCCATTTAACACTGAAGCTTTCTTT. Protein: CASTTLGYPFNTEAFF. Full variable domain (rest looked up from reference TRBV28 and TRBJ1-1): DVKVTQSSRYLVKRTGEKVFLECVQDMDHENMFWYRQDPGLGLRLIYFSYDVKMKEKGDIPEGYSVSREKKERFSLILESASTNQTSMYLCASTTLGYPFNTEAFFGQGTRLTVV.

The rearrangement uses TRBV9 and TRBJ2-1; tentatively, D is TRBD2 (5 bases). The CDR3 consists of 15 residues. Trimming took 2 bases from V and 0 from J, leaving 9 bases between them. Germline V lookup: CDR1 SGDLS, CDR2 YYNGEE. The CDR3 DNA reads TGTGCCAGCAGCGTGGCGGGCATCTCCTACAATGAGCAGTTCTTC. Encoded protein: CASSVAGISYNEQFF.

This chain joins TRBV7-2 and TRBJ2-5; 7 positions match TRBD2. The DNA end favors TRBJ2-7, so the J call may be wrong. The CDR3 spans 17 residues. CDR1 and CDR2 from the germline V gene are SGHTA and FQGNSA. CDR3 residues: CASSSQAPGLRSYEQYF. In nucleotides, the CDR3 is TGTGCCAGCAGCTCGCAAGCCCCGGGACTACGCTCCTACGAGCAGTACTTC.

The V and J genes are TRBV5-1 and TRBJ2-7, with TRBD2 matching over 7 bases. The trim removed 2 bases at V and 0 bases at J, leaving 8 bases unmatched. Germline CDR1 and CDR2: SGHRS and YFSETQ. The CDR3 has 16 amino acids. CDR3 DNA: TGCGCCAGCAGCTTCACTAGCGCCCACTCCTCCTACGAGCAGTACTTC. Translating gives CASSFTSAHSSYEQYF.

The chain combines TRBV6-5 with TRBJ2-7; possible D gene TRBD1, 5 bases. Per the germline V gene, CDR1 is MNHEY and CDR2 is SVGAGI. V gave up 7 bases and J gave up 3 bases, with 13 bases separating them. The CDR3 is made up of 13 amino acids. CDR3 sequence (DNA): TGTGCCAGCACTCGACAGTGGGGCTACGAGCAGTACTTC. Translation: CASTRQWGYEQYF.

The J gene is TRBJ2-1, the V gene TRBV15, with a possible D match to TRBD1 (6 bases). The CDR3 loop spans 17 amino acids. V dropped 1 base and J dropped 5 bases, with 18 bases sitting between them. Germline assignment: CDR1 LNHNV and CDR2 YYDKDF (reference sequence). The CDR3 coding sequence is TGTGCCACCAGCAGAGCGTCCGGACAGTGGACCGACAATGAGCAGTTCTTC. Its translation is CATSRASGQWTDNEQFF.

The chain links TRBV4-1 to TRBJ1-1; D is perhaps TRBD1 (6 bases). Germline V gene lookup returns CDR1 MGHRA and CDR2 YSYEKL. This CDR3 spans 15 amino acids. Trimming left V 0 bases short and J 5 bases short, with 13 bases between. As DNA, the CDR3 is TGCGCCAGCAGCCAAGATCGGGGGGCTGGGACTGAAGCTTTCTTT. Protein sequence: CASSQDRGAGTEAFF.